Detailed here is one T cell receptor beta chain. The antigen remains undetermined. These data come from a study of CD8 T cells in Susac syndrome. The CDR3 has 13 residues. V gave up 4 bases and J gave up 7 bases, with 9 bases separating them. Germline V gene data show CDR1 as SGHNT and CDR2 as YYREEE (reference sequence). From blood CD8+ and CD4+ T cells, the TCR beta chain was sequenced. Controls comprised healthy donors matched for age and sex. Isolation of CD8+ and CD4+ T cells was performed negatively, whereas enrichment of TEMRA cells was done by FACS. Study results and limitations: It was acknowledged in the study that the number of individuals who were included in its TCR sequencing and HLA analysis was relatively small.

Random hexamers primed reverse transcription of about 0.45 to 1 ug RNA. TCRdb re-derived calls from the immunoSEQ multiplex PCR reads in MiXCR, one entry per CDR3 protein. The sample includes fewer than 80,000 distinct CDR3 sequences, 85% to 95% of them seen just once. What was sequenced was CD8+ T cells from PBMCs. The chain has TRBV5-4 and TRBJ1-6; D is undetermined. The TCR sequence derives from a human donor in good health. This chain's CDR3 is CASSVMGNSPLHF. DNA of the CDR3: TGTGCCAGCAGCGTGATGGGGAATTCACCCCTCCACTTT. The variable domain in full, completed from reference TRBV5-4 and TRBJ1-6, reads ETGVTQSPTHLIKTRGQQVTLRCSSQSGHNTVSWYQQALGQGPQFIFQYYREEENGRGNFPPRFSGLQFPNYSSELNVNALELDDSALYLCASSVMGNSPLHFGNGTRLTVT.